Listed below are T cell receptor beta chains from one sample, sequenced in a study of CD8 T cells in Susac syndrome. TCRdb used MiXCR to reprocess the immunoSEQ multiplex PCR reads, holding one entry per CDR3 protein. The sample holds under 350,000 distinct CDR3 sequences, 92% seen once. The sample comprised CD4+ T cells from PBMCs. These receptors were obtained from a human donor with multiple sclerosis. Both conserved end residues are part of each CDR3. D genes are given only for firm matches. Not all rows give a size; the values are once, few, many and, for expanded clones, a class.

V	D	J	size	CDR3	DNA
TRBV12-3/TRBV12-4	TRBD1	TRBJ2-7	few	CASRGTGWEQYF	TGTGCCAGCAGGGGGACAGGCTGGGAGCAGTACTTC
TRBV2	TRBD1	TRBJ1-5	NA	CASSGQGVGNQPQHF	TGTGCCAGCAGTGGGCAGGGGGTAGGCAATCAGCCCCAGCATTTT
TRBV4-3	NA	TRBJ2-1	NA	CASSPNLGFQGNEQFF	TGCGCCAGCAGCCCAAATCTGGGGTTTCAGGGCAATGAGCAGTTCTTC
TRBV6-2/TRBV6-3	TRBD2	TRBJ2-7	NA	CASSRSGGAYEQYF	TGTGCCAGCAGTCGTAGCGGGGGGGCCTACGAGCAGTACTTC
TRBV3-1	NA	TRBJ1-1	few	CASSLYTEAFF	TGTGCCAGCAGCCTTTACACTGAAGCTTTCTTT
TRBV18	NA	TRBJ2-1	NA	CASSRSQDNEQFF	TGTGCCAGCTCAAGAAGTCAGGATAATGAGCAGTTCTTC
TRBV3-1	NA	TRBJ1-4	NA	CASSQDQGVSEKLFF	TGTGCCAGCAGCCAAGATCAAGGGGTTAGTGAAAAACTGTTTTTT
TRBV10-3	NA	TRBJ1-1	NA	CAISPDKNTEAFF	TGTGCCATCAGTCCCGACAAAAACACTGAAGCTTTCTTT
TRBV12-3/TRBV12-4	NA	TRBJ1-5	NA	CASSPGGKNGNQPQHF	TGTGCCAGCAGTCCCGGGGGAAAGAATGGCAATCAGCCCCAGCATTTT
TRBV4-1	NA	TRBJ1-1	NA	CASSQGPGHRDTEAFF	TGCGCCAGCAGCCAAGGCCCGGGACATCGGGACACTGAAGCTTTCTTT
TRBV29-1	NA	TRBJ2-3	NA	CSVVWAFTDTQYF	TGCAGCGTTGTTTGGGCATTCACAGATACGCAGTATTTT
TRBV25-1	NA	TRBJ2-7	NA	CASRRGEEQYF	TGTGCCAGCAGGCGGGGTGAAGAGCAGTACTTC
TRBV3-1	TRBD1	TRBJ1-6	NA	CASSQAGTGVNSPLHF	TGTGCCAGCAGCCAGGCCGGGACAGGGGTTAATTCACCCCTCCACTTT
TRBV27	NA	TRBJ2-1	NA	CASSPPSRGEQFF	TGTGCCAGCAGTCCCCCTAGCCGGGGTGAGCAGTTCTTC
TRBV2	NA	TRBJ2-1	NA	CASSDEGQGGSEQFF	TGTGCCAGCAGTGATGAGGGTCAAGGGGGTAGTGAGCAGTTCTTC
TRBV9	TRBD1	TRBJ1-2	NA	CASSVDSPGQGRHGYTF	TGTGCCAGCAGCGTAGACTCCCCTGGACAGGGACGACATGGCTACACCTTC
TRBV5-1	TRBD2	TRBJ2-1	NA	CASSDPTSGEHNEQFF	TGCGCCAGCAGCGACCCAACTAGCGGGGAACACAATGAGCAGTTCTTC
TRBV3-1	TRBD1	TRBJ2-6	NA	CASSQLDRGLNSGANVLTF	TGTGCCAGCAGCCAACTGGACAGGGGGCTCAATTCTGGGGCCAACGTCCTGACTTTC
TRBV20-1	TRBD1	TRBJ2-7	NA	CSASGTGAYEQYF	TGCAGTGCTTCCGGGACAGGGGCTTACGAGCAGTACTTC
TRBV27	NA	TRBJ1-6	NA	CASRLQIRYSPLHF	TGTGCCAGCAGGCTACAGATCCGGTATTCACCCCTCCACTTT
TRBV6-1	TRBD2	TRBJ2-3	NA	CASSRASGGAADTQYF	TGTGCCAGCAGTCGTGCTAGCGGGGGGGCCGCAGATACGCAGTATTTT
TRBV29-1	NA	TRBJ2-7	once	CSAPDSLSSYEQYF	TGCAGCGCCCCCGACAGCTTATCTTCCTACGAGCAGTACTTC
TRBV6-2/TRBV6-3	TRBD2	TRBJ2-7	NA	CASSTGLAGTYEQYF	TGTGCCAGCAGTACTGGCCTAGCGGGGACCTACGAGCAGTACTTC
TRBV6-6	NA	TRBJ2-7	NA	CASSYKQGEGYEQYF	TGTGCCAGCAGTTACAAACAGGGGGAGGGCTACGAGCAGTACTTC
TRBV30	NA	TRBJ1-1	NA	CAWHQGYTEAFF	TGTGCCTGGCATCAGGGATACACTGAAGCTTTCTTT
TRBV20-1	NA	TRBJ1-2	NA	CSHRELSNYGYTF	TGCAGCCACAGGGAGTTGAGTAACTATGGCTACACCTTC
TRBV7-2	TRBD2	TRBJ2-7	NA	CASSFSTSGNEQYF	TGTGCCAGCAGCTTTAGCACTAGCGGGAACGAGCAGTACTTC
TRBV7-2	TRBD1	TRBJ1-5	once	CASSLGGQGRQPQHF	TGTGCCAGCAGCTTAGGGGGACAGGGGAGACAGCCCCAGCATTTT
TRBV5-4	TRBD1	TRBJ2-2	NA	CASSRRTGRDTGELFF	TGTGCCAGCAGCCGCAGGACAGGGCGGGACACCGGGGAGCTGTTTTTT
TRBV28	NA	TRBJ1-2	NA	CASSQSGYGYTF	TGTGCCAGCAGTCAGAGTGGCTATGGCTACACCTTC
TRBV20-1	TRBD1	TRBJ1-5	NA	CSARKREGANQPQHF	TGCAGTGCTAGAAAAAGGGAGGGGGCCAATCAGCCCCAGCATTTT
TRBV7-9	TRBD1	TRBJ1-5	NA	CASSLGGQNQPQHF	TGTGCCAGCAGCTTAGGGGGACAGAATCAGCCCCAGCATTTT
TRBV7-2	NA	TRBJ2-2	NA	CASRATRGVTGELFF	TGTGCCAGCAGGGCCACAAGGGGGGTGACCGGGGAGCTGTTTTTT
TRBV30	TRBD2	TRBJ2-1	NA	CAWSEGLAGVKTLF	TGTGCCTGGAGTGAGGGACTAGCGGGAGTAAAGACCCTCTTC
TRBV6-2/TRBV6-3	NA	TRBJ1-1	NA	CASSQGDTEAFF	TGTGCCAGCAGTCAAGGGGACACTGAAGCTTTCTTT
TRBV20-1	NA	TRBJ2-7	once	CSAVGTAGYEQYF	TGCAGTGCCGTGGGGACTGCAGGCTACGAGCAGTACTTC
TRBV11-1	TRBD1	TRBJ1-6	NA	CASSPERTGFWSSYNSPLHF	TGTGCCAGCAGCCCGGAGAGGACAGGTTTTTGGAGCTCCTATAATTCACCCCTCCACTTT
TRBV6-2/TRBV6-3	TRBD2	TRBJ2-7	NA	CASSYSKGGDEQYF	TGTGCCAGCAGTTACTCGAAGGGAGGGGACGAGCAGTACTTC
TRBV7-2	NA	TRBJ2-2	NA	CASSLGGATLTGELFF	TGTGCCAGCAGCTTGGGTGGGGCGACACTAACCGGGGAGCTGTTTTTT
TRBV7-9	TRBD2	TRBJ2-3	once	CASSPGLAGVAQYF	TGTGCCAGCAGCCCCGGACTAGCGGGAGTTGCGCAGTATTTT